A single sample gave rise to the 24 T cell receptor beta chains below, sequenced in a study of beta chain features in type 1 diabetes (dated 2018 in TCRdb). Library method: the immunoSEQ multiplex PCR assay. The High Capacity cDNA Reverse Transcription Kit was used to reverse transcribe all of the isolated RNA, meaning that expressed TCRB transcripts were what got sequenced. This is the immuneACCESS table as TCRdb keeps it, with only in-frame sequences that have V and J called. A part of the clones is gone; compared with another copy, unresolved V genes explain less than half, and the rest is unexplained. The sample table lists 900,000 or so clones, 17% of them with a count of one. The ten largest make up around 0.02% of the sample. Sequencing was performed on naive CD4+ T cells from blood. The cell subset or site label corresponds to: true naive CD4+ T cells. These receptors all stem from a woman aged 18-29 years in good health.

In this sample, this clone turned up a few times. The CDR3 DNA is TGTGCCAGCAGCCAAGAACTGGGGCCAGGGGGCTACACCTTC. Its protein product is CASSQELGPGGYTF. The V gene is TRBV4-2, the J gene TRBJ1-2; the D gene is possibly TRBD1 (5 bases). Germline CDR1 reads LGHNA; CDR2 reads YNFKEQ. V lost 0 bases and J lost 8, with 13 bases in between. The CDR3 length is 14 residues.

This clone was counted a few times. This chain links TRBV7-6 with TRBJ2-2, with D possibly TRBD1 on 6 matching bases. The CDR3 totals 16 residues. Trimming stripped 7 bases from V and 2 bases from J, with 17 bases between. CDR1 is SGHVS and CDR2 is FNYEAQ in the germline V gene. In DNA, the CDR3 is TGTGCCAGCATCCTGGGGGCCGGCCTTAACACCGGGGAGCTGTTTTTT. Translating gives CASILGAGLNTGELFF. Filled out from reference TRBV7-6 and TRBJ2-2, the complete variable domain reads GAGVSQSPRYKVTKRGQDVALRCDPISGHVSLYWYRQALGQGPEFLTYFNYEAQQDKSGLPNDRFSAERPEGSISTLTIQRTEQRDSAMYRCASILGAGLNTGELFFGEGSRLTVL.

The CDR3 DNA is TGTGCCAGCAGCTCGCGACAGGGGGGTAGGAATGAGCAGTTCTTC. It encodes CASSSRQGGRNEQFF. This rearrangement joins TRBV7-3 to TRBJ2-1; TRBD1 aligns across 9 bases. This CDR3 comprises 15 residues. The V segment lost 4 bases and the J segment 7 bases; nucleotides outside the gene matches: 8. Germline lookup yields CDR1 SGHTA and CDR2 FQGTGA.

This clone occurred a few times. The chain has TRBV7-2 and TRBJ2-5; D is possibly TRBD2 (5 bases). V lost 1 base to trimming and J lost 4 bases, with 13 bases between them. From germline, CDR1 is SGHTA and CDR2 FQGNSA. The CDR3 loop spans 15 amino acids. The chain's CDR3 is CASSLGSRGLETQYF. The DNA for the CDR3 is TGTGCCAGCAGCTTAGGCAGTCGGGGTCTAGAGACCCAGTACTTC.

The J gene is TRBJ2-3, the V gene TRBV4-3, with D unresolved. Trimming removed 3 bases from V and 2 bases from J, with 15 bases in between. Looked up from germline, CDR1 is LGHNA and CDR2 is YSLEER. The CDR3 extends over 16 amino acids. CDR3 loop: CASSQGMGGDTDTQYF. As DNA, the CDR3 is TGCGCCAGCAGCCAGGGGATGGGCGGAGACACAGATACGCAGTATTTT.

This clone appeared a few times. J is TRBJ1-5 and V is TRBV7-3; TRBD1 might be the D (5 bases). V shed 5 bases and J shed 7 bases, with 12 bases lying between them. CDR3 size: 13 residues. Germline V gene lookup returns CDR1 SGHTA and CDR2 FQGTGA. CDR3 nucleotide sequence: TGTGCCAGCAGCCCCGGACACGGGCAGCCCCAGCATTTT. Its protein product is CASSPGHGQPQHF.

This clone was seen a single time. The chain's CDR3 is CASSSGTGVASYNEQFF. The CDR3 DNA follows: TGTGCCAGCAGCTCCGGGACAGGGGTAGCCTCCTACAATGAGCAGTTCTTC. The chain carries TRBV5-4 and TRBJ2-1, with TRBD1 identical over 10 bases. The V gene end was trimmed by 3 bases and the J gene end by 0 bases; junction bases not matched to a gene: 6. This CDR3 comprises 17 residues. Germline V gene sequence: CDR1 SGHNT, CDR2 YYREEE (reference sequence).

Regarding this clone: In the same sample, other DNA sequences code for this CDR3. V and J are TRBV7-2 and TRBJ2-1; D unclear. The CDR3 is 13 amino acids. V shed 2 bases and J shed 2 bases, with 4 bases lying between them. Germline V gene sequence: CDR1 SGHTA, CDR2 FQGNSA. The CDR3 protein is CASSLSAYNEQFF. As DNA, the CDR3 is TGTGCCAGCAGCTTATCCGCCTACAATGAGCAGTTCTTC.

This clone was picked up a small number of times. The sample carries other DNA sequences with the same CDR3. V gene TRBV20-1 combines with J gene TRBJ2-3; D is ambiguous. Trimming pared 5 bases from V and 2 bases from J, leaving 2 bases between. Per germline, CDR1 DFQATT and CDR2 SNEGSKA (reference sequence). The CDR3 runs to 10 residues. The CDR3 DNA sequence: TGCAGTGCTTCCACAGATACGCAGTATTTT. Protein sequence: CSASTDTQYF.

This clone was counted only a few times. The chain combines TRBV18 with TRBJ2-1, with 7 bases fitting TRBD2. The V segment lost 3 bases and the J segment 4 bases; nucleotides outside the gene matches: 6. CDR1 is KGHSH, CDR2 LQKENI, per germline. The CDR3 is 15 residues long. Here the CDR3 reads CASSPYQRGYNEQFF. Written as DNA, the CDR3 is TGTGCCAGCTCACCGTACCAGCGGGGTTACAATGAGCAGTTCTTC.

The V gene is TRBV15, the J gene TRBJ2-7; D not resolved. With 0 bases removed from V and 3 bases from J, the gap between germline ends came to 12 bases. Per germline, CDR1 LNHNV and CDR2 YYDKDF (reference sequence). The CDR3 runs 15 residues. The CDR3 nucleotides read TGTGCCACCAGCAGAGAGGGTTCCTCCCTCTACGAGCAGTACTTC. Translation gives CATSREGSSLYEQYF.

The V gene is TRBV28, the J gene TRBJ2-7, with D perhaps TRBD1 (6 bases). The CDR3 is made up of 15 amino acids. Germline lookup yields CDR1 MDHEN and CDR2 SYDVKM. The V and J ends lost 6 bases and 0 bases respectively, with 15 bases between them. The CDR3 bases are TGTGCCAGCAGACCGACAGGCGGAATCTCCTACGAGCAGTACTTC. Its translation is CASRPTGGISYEQYF.

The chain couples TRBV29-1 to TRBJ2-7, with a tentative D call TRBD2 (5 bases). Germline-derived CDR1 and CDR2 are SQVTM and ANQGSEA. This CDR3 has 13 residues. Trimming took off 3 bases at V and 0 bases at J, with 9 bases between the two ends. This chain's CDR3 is CSVDDGVSYEQYF. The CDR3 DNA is TGCAGCGTTGATGACGGGGTCTCCTACGAGCAGTACTTC.

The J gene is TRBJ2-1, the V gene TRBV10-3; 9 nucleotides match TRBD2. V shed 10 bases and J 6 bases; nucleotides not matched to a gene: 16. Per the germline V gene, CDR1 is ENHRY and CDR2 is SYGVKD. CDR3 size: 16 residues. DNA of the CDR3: TGTGCCACTATTAGCGGGAGAGGAAAGAGTATCAATGAGCAGTTCTTC. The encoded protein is CATISGRGKSINEQFF.

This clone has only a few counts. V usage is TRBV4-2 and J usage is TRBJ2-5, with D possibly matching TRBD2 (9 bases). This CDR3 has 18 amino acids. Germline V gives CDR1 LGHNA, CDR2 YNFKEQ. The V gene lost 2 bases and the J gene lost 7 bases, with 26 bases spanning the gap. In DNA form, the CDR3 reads TGTGCCAGCAGCCAACGGCTAGCGGGGAATCTCGACAGGGGGACCCAGTACTTC. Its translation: CASSQRLAGNLDRGTQYF.

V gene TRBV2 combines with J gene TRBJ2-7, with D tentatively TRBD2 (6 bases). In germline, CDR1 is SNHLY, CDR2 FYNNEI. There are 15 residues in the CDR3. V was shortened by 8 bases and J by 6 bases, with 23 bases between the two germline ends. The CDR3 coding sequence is TGTGCCAGCGTTGTTGGGCGGGGTAGTCGGTTCGAGCAGTACTTC. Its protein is CASVVGRGSRFEQYF. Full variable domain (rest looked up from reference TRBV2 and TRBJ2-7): EPEVTQTPSHQVTQMGQEVILRCVPISNHLYFYWYRQILGQKVEFLVSFYNNEISEKSEIFDDQFSVERPDGSNFTLKIRSTKLEDSAMYFCASVVGRGSRFEQYFGPGTRLTVT.

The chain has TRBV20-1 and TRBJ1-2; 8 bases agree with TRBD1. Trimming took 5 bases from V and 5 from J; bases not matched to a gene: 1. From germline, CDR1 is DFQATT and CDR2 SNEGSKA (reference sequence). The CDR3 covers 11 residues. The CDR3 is CSAYRGYGYTF. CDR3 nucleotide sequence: TGCAGTGCTTACAGGGGGTATGGCTACACCTTC.

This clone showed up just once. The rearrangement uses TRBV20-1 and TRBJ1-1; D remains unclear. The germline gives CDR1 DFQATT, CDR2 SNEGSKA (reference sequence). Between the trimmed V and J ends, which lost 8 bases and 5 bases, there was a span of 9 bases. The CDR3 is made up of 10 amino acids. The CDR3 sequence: CSSTRTEAFF. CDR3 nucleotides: TGCAGTTCCACGAGGACTGAAGCTTTCTTT.

In DNA form, the CDR3 reads TGTGCCAGCAGGTCGACTGGGGCCGGGGAGCTGTTTTTT. Protein sequence: CASRSTGAGELFF. This chain uses TRBV7-3 with TRBJ2-2; D unresolved. V lost 6 bases and J lost 6, with 11 bases in between. Per germline, CDR1 SGHTA and CDR2 FQGTGA. The CDR3 consists of 13 residues. The full variable domain, with the rest looked up from reference TRBV7-3 and TRBJ2-2, is GAGVSQTPSNKVTEKGKYVELRCDPISGHTALYWYRQSLGQGPEFLIYFQGTGAADDSGLPNDRFFAVRPEGSVSTLKIQRTERGDSAVYLCASRSTGAGELFFGEGSRLTVL.

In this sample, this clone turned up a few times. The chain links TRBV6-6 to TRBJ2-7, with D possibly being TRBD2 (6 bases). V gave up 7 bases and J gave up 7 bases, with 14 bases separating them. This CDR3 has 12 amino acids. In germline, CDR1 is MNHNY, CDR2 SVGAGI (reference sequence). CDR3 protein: CASTYGGREQYF. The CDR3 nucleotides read TGTGCCAGCACCTATGGTGGGAGGGAGCAGTACTTC.

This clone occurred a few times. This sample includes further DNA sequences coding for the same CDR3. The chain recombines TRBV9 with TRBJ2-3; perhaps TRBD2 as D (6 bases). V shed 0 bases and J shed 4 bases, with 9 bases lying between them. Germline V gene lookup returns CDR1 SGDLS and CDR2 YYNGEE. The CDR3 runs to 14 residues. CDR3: CASSVGREADTQYF. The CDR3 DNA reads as TGTGCCAGCAGCGTAGGAAGGGAGGCAGATACGCAGTATTTT.

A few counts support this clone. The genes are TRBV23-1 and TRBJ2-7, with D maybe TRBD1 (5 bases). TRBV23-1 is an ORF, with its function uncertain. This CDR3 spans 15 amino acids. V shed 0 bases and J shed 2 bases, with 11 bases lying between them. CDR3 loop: CASSQSPRVPYEQYF. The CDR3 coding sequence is TGCGCCAGCAGTCAATCGCCCAGGGTGCCCTACGAGCAGTACTTC.

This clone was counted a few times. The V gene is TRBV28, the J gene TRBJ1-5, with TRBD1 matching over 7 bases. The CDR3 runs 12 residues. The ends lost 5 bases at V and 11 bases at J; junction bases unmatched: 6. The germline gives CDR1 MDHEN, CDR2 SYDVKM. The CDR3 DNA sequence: TGTGCCAGCAGTATCCCCGGGACAGCCCAGCATTTT. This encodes CASSIPGTAQHF.

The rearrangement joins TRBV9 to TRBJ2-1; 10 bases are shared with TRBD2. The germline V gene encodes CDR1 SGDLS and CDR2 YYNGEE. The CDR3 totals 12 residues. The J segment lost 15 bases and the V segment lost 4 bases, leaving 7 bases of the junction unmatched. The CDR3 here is CASSPQLAGMFF. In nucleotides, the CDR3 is TGTGCCAGCAGCCCCCAACTAGCGGGAATGTTCTTC.